This record looks at one T cell receptor beta chain sequence and its context. No cognate antigen has been identified for it. No base qualities exist here, and no much larger clone lies one base off it. The data stem from a study of blood T cell repertoires in COVID-19 (TCRdb year 2020). Background on the whole study: The collaborator samples originated in the United States, Italy and Spain and spanned the acute and convalescent phases of COVID-19. The material from the prospective study consisted of cDNA or gDNA derived from T cells, B-cell-depleted T cells, or PBMCs. Deeply sampled blood TCRbeta repertoires from subjects exposed to, actively infected with, or recovered from COVID-19 were included in the dataset. The repertoires were made available in a free public database intended to serve as a resource for research on the immune response to SARS-CoV-2. The samples were drawn from the first 160 participants of the ongoing ImmuneRACE study and from 950 to 1,500 subjects provided by 6 global collaborators. The sample metadata nearly always contained a de-identified subject ID, COVID-19 status, age in years and sex. Where available, HLA class I and class II types were obtained from metadata supplied by the sample provider rather than from assay-based typing. Points the paper makes about the study in general: The quantity of clinical and demographic metadata differed by source and by participant and was supplied without curation.

The germline V gene (reference sequence) specifies GTSNPN as CDR1 and SVGIG as CDR2. Measured from the cysteine to the phenylalanine, the CDR3 is 16 residues long. Only the CDR3 DNA is retained, 48 bases long and in frame from the first base. The V and J ends are trimmed by 2 bases and 2 bases, leaving 15 bases between them. Participants in the prospective study were enrolled through a virtual design, were aged 18 to 89 years, and lived in approximately 24 United States geographic areas. In the prospective study, cohorts were assigned on the basis of participant-reported clinical history obtained from a screening survey and a study questionnaire. Recovered participants in ImmuneRACE Cohort 3 were defined as having two consecutive negative NP/OP PCR tests, clearance from a healthcare professional, or resolution of symptoms. Mobile phlebotomists in the prospective study collected whole blood, serum and a nasopharyngeal or oropharyngeal swab from every participant. Over an approximately 2-month period, participants in the prospective study had the option of providing additional blood draws and questionnaires. Before DNA extraction, prospective study blood samples were shipped either frozen or at room temperature.

TCRbeta CDR3 regions were amplified from genomic DNA using the immunoSEQ Assay, a bias-controlled multiplex PCR. In the source study's methods: The number of nucleated cells in each sample was estimated by amplification of reference gene primers within the assay. To quantify the absolute abundance of each unique TCRbeta CDR3 rearrangement, sequence reads were collapsed and filtered. For each sample, productive Simpson clonality was calculated as the square root of Simpson's diversity index across productive rearrangements. TCRdb obtained this table from immuneACCESS and retained in-frame rearrangements with V and J assigned. These tables miss some clones; where compared with another copy, unresolved V genes account for less than half of the shortfall, and the remainder is unexplained. V, J and clone size reflect that table, while D and trimming were determined from the DNA. Across this sample there are roughly 190,000 clones, with around 90% seen only once. The biggest ten clones account for around 2.4% of the sample.

The chain employs TRBV30 and TRBJ1-4; the D gene is unclear. The source of this sequence is a woman younger than 45 who had recovered from COVID-19. The sequenced sample was PBMCs or T cells enriched from blood (not recorded which). CDR3 protein: CAWSHGRQSTNEKLFF. The nucleotide sequence is given as TGTGCCTGGAGTCATGGCAGGCAGTCCACTAATGAAAAACTGTTTTTT.